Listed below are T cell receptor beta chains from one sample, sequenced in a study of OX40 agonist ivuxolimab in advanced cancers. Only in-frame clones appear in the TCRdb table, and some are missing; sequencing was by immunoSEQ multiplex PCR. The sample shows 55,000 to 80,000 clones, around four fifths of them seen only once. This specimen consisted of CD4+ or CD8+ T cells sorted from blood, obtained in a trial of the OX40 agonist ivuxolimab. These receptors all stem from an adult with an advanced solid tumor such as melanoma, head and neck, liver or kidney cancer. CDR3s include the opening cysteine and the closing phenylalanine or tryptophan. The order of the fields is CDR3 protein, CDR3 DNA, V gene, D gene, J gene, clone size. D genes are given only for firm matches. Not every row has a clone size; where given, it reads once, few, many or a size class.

CDR3aa: CAFKGGYEQYF
CDR3nt: TGTGCCTTCAAAGGGGGGTACGAGCAGTACTTC
v_gene: TRBV30
d_gene: -
j_gene: TRBJ2-7
abundance: -

CDR3aa: CASSAGQKSYEQYF
CDR3nt: TGTGCCAGCAGCGCCGGCCAGAAATCCTACGAGCAGTACTTC
v_gene: TRBV7-5
d_gene: -
j_gene: TRBJ2-7
abundance: -

CDR3aa: CASRSTGGTEAFF
CDR3nt: TGTGCCAGCCGCAGCACAGGGGGCACTGAAGCTTTCTTT
v_gene: TRBV27
d_gene: TRBD1
j_gene: TRBJ1-1
abundance: -

CDR3aa: CASSLRGALGGELFF
CDR3nt: TGTGCCAGCAGTTTACGGGGGGCGCTTGGCGGGGAGCTGTTTTTT
v_gene: TRBV27
d_gene: -
j_gene: TRBJ2-2
abundance: -

CDR3aa: CASSRGYSYEQYF
CDR3nt: TGTGCCAGCAGCAGGGGGTACTCCTACGAGCAGTACTTC
v_gene: TRBV11-3
d_gene: -
j_gene: TRBJ2-7
abundance: -

CDR3aa: CASSLSRTGNQPQHF
CDR3nt: TGTGCCAGCAGTTTAAGTCGGACAGGGAATCAGCCCCAGCATTTT
v_gene: TRBV27
d_gene: TRBD1
j_gene: TRBJ1-5
abundance: medium-sized

CDR3aa: CASSLVYSYSPLHF
CDR3nt: TGTGCCAGCAGCTTGGTTTACAGCTATTCACCCCTCCACTTT
v_gene: TRBV7-2
d_gene: -
j_gene: TRBJ1-6
abundance: -

CDR3aa: CASSYWGGGQETQYF
CDR3nt: TGTGCCAGCAGTTACTGGGGGGGTGGCCAAGAGACCCAGTACTTC
v_gene: TRBV6-5
d_gene: TRBD2
j_gene: TRBJ2-5
abundance: -

CDR3aa: CASSPGLANTGELFF
CDR3nt: TGTGCCAGCTCACCGGGACTAGCGAACACCGGGGAGCTGTTTTTT
v_gene: TRBV18
d_gene: TRBD2
j_gene: TRBJ2-2
abundance: -

CDR3aa: CASSYSGGDYGYTF
CDR3nt: TGTGCCAGCAGTTACTCGGGGGGAGACTATGGCTACACCTTC
v_gene: TRBV6-5
d_gene: -
j_gene: TRBJ1-2
abundance: -

CDR3aa: CASSLYWDVSTEAFF
CDR3nt: TGCGCCAGCAGCTTGTATTGGGATGTGAGCACTGAAGCTTTCTTT
v_gene: TRBV5-1
d_gene: -
j_gene: TRBJ1-1
abundance: -

CDR3aa: CAISTGVGSYNEQFF
CDR3nt: TGTGCCATCAGTACCGGGGTTGGCTCCTACAATGAGCAGTTCTTC
v_gene: TRBV10-3
d_gene: -
j_gene: TRBJ2-1
abundance: -

CDR3aa: CSAARDGYTF
CDR3nt: TGCAGTGCTGCCCGGGATGGCTACACCTTC
v_gene: TRBV20-1
d_gene: -
j_gene: TRBJ1-2
abundance: -

CDR3aa: CASSSDAARGYTF
CDR3nt: TGTGCCAGCTCATCGGACGCGGCTAGAGGCTACACCTTC
v_gene: TRBV18
d_gene: -
j_gene: TRBJ1-2
abundance: once

CDR3aa: CASSQSGDRGYEQYF
CDR3nt: TGTGCCAGCAGCCAATCCGGGGACAGGGGATACGAGCAGTACTTC
v_gene: TRBV16
d_gene: TRBD1
j_gene: TRBJ2-7
abundance: -

CDR3aa: CASTDWTGVGYTF
CDR3nt: TGTGCCAGCACTGACTGGACAGGGGTTGGCTACACCTTC
v_gene: TRBV6-5
d_gene: TRBD1
j_gene: TRBJ1-2
abundance: -

CDR3aa: CASSRGQGRVNIQYF
CDR3nt: TGTGCCAGCAGCCGCGGACAGGGTCGCGTAAACATTCAGTACTTC
v_gene: TRBV14
d_gene: TRBD1
j_gene: TRBJ2-4
abundance: once

CDR3aa: CASSLKSGQETQYF
CDR3nt: TGTGCCAGCAGTTTAAAGTCAGGGCAAGAGACCCAGTACTTC
v_gene: TRBV27
d_gene: -
j_gene: TRBJ2-5
abundance: few

CDR3aa: CASSRDRGETQYF
CDR3nt: TGTGCCAGCAGCCGCGACAGGGGAGAGACCCAGTACTTC
v_gene: TRBV5-4
d_gene: TRBD1
j_gene: TRBJ2-5
abundance: -

CDR3aa: CASSYGQGPGELFF
CDR3nt: TGTGCCAGCAGTTACGGGCAGGGCCCCGGGGAGCTGTTTTTT
v_gene: TRBV6-5
d_gene: -
j_gene: TRBJ2-2
abundance: once

CDR3aa: CASNLNGQGTPGYTF
CDR3nt: TGTGCCAGCAACTTGAATGGACAGGGGACGCCTGGCTACACCTTC
v_gene: TRBV5-6
d_gene: TRBD1
j_gene: TRBJ1-2
abundance: -

CDR3aa: CASRGVSGYTF
CDR3nt: TGTGCCAGCAGGGGGGTGAGTGGCTACACCTTC
v_gene: TRBV28
d_gene: -
j_gene: TRBJ1-2
abundance: -

CDR3aa: CASSLVTGSYGYTF
CDR3nt: TGTGCCAGCAGCTTAGTGACAGGGAGCTATGGCTACACCTTC
v_gene: TRBV7-9
d_gene: TRBD1
j_gene: TRBJ1-2
abundance: -

CDR3aa: CAWTAGLGDQPQHF
CDR3nt: TGTGCCTGGACCGCTGGTTTAGGGGATCAGCCCCAGCATTTT
v_gene: TRBV30
d_gene: -
j_gene: TRBJ1-5
abundance: once

CDR3aa: CASSLKGATDTQYF
CDR3nt: TGTGCCAGCAGTTTAAAAGGGGCCACAGATACGCAGTATTTT
v_gene: TRBV27
d_gene: -
j_gene: TRBJ2-3
abundance: -

CDR3aa: CASSAGFRDYNEQFF
CDR3nt: TGTGCCAGCAGTGCTGGATTTAGAGACTACAATGAGCAGTTCTTC
v_gene: TRBV2
d_gene: -
j_gene: TRBJ2-1
abundance: -

CDR3aa: CASSYGPGSSYEQYF
CDR3nt: TGTGCCAGCAGTTACGGCCCGGGTAGCTCCTACGAGCAGTACTTC
v_gene: TRBV6-5
d_gene: -
j_gene: TRBJ2-7
abundance: -

CDR3aa: CASSPRPGWNQPQHF
CDR3nt: TGTGCCAGCAGCCCTAGACCCGGATGGAATCAGCCCCAGCATTTT
v_gene: TRBV7-2
d_gene: -
j_gene: TRBJ1-5
abundance: -

CDR3aa: CASSLGLADYNEQFF
CDR3nt: TGTGCCAGCAGCTTAGGCCTTGCGGACTACAATGAGCAGTTCTTC
v_gene: TRBV13
d_gene: -
j_gene: TRBJ2-1
abundance: -

CDR3aa: CASSLFGGTWDEQFF
CDR3nt: TGTGCCAGCAGTTTATTCGGGGGTACCTGGGATGAGCAGTTCTTC
v_gene: TRBV28
d_gene: -
j_gene: TRBJ2-1
abundance: -

CDR3aa: CASSSGTGDLVSYNSPLHF
CDR3nt: TGTGCCAGCAGCTCAGGGACAGGGGACTTGGTCTCCTATAATTCACCCCTCCACTTT
v_gene: TRBV7-8
d_gene: TRBD1
j_gene: TRBJ1-6
abundance: -

CDR3aa: CASGTGTGTLWQYF
CDR3nt: TGTGCCAGCGGTACCGGGACAGGGACCTTGTGGCAGTACTTC
v_gene: TRBV2
d_gene: TRBD1
j_gene: TRBJ2-7
abundance: -

CDR3aa: CASSPLRDRGHGYTF
CDR3nt: TGTGCCAGCTCACCACTCCGGGACAGGGGGCATGGCTACACCTTC
v_gene: TRBV18
d_gene: TRBD1
j_gene: TRBJ1-2
abundance: -

CDR3aa: CSVARSGEAFF
CDR3nt: TGCAGTGTCGCTCGGTCAGGAGAAGCTTTCTTT
v_gene: TRBV20-1
d_gene: -
j_gene: TRBJ1-1
abundance: -

CDR3aa: CASSPQGIGYTF
CDR3nt: TGTGCCAGCAGCCCCCAGGGTATTGGCTACACCTTC
v_gene: TRBV7-9
d_gene: -
j_gene: TRBJ1-2
abundance: once

CDR3aa: CASSPSVRGPNTGELFF
CDR3nt: TGTGCCAGCTCACCATCCGTCCGGGGCCCGAACACCGGGGAGCTGTTTTTT
v_gene: TRBV18
d_gene: -
j_gene: TRBJ2-2
abundance: -

CDR3aa: CASTLEGAYQPQHF
CDR3nt: TGTGCCAGCACCCTAGAGGGGGCCTATCAGCCCCAGCATTTT
v_gene: TRBV2
d_gene: TRBD1
j_gene: TRBJ1-5
abundance: -

CDR3aa: CASSSLPGQNTDTQYF
CDR3nt: TGCGCCAGCAGCTCGCTTCCGGGACAGAACACAGATACGCAGTATTTT
v_gene: TRBV4-1
d_gene: TRBD1
j_gene: TRBJ2-3
abundance: -

CDR3aa: CASSVGTGRSYGYTF
CDR3nt: TGTGCCAGCAGCGTCGGGACAGGGAGGAGCTATGGCTACACCTTC
v_gene: TRBV5-6
d_gene: TRBD1
j_gene: TRBJ1-2
abundance: -

CDR3aa: CASSRGTVDEQYF
CDR3nt: TGTGCCAGTAGTCGAGGGACGGTAGACGAGCAGTACTTC
v_gene: TRBV19
d_gene: -
j_gene: TRBJ2-7
abundance: -

CDR3aa: CASSLLAGEQFF
CDR3nt: TGCGCCAGCAGCTTGTTGGCGGGTGAGCAGTTCTTC
v_gene: TRBV5-1
d_gene: -
j_gene: TRBJ2-1
abundance: few

CDR3aa: CASSLIREYQPQHF
CDR3nt: TGTGCCAGCAGCTTGATCAGGGAATATCAGCCCCAGCATTTT
v_gene: TRBV7-2
d_gene: -
j_gene: TRBJ1-5
abundance: -

CDR3aa: CASSQTGGSTDTQYF
CDR3nt: TGTGCCAGCAGCCAGACAGGTGGGAGCACAGATACGCAGTATTTT
v_gene: TRBV11-2
d_gene: -
j_gene: TRBJ2-3
abundance: -

CDR3aa: CASSPGSSRMNTEAFF
CDR3nt: TGTGCCAGCAGCCCAGGTTCGTCCCGCATGAACACTGAAGCTTTCTTT
v_gene: TRBV2
d_gene: -
j_gene: TRBJ1-1
abundance: -

CDR3aa: CASSDNVRQRGQPQHF
CDR3nt: TGTGCCAGCAGTGATAATGTCCGGCAGCGGGGTCAGCCCCAGCATTTT
v_gene: TRBV2
d_gene: -
j_gene: TRBJ1-5
abundance: many

CDR3aa: CASSLGVIGTDTQYF
CDR3nt: TGTGCCAGCAGCTTAGGGGTAATCGGCACAGATACGCAGTATTTT
v_gene: TRBV11-2
d_gene: -
j_gene: TRBJ2-3
abundance: once

CDR3aa: CASTGAPNTEAFF
CDR3nt: TGTGCCAGCACAGGAGCCCCAAACACTGAAGCTTTCTTT
v_gene: TRBV2
d_gene: -
j_gene: TRBJ1-1
abundance: once